This T cell receptor beta chain was found in a study of T-cell memory formation after mild COVID-19. The germline V gene has CDR1 DFQATT and CDR2 SNEGSKA (reference sequence). This CDR3 is 15 amino acids long. Losses at the gene ends were 2 bases for V and 6 bases for J; bases not matched to a gene: 8. From 5'RACE with constant-segment primers came TCR alpha and TCR beta cDNA libraries that carried sample barcodes and UMIs. TCRdb used MiXCR to reprocess the 5' RACE reads, holding one entry per CDR3 protein. The sample contains hundreds of thousands of distinct CDR3 sequences, 15% to 20% of which appear only once. This clonotype showed up just a few times.

The chain carries TRBV20-1 and TRBJ2-2, with TRBD1 matching 8 bases. The sequence was collected from an adult woman who had mild COVID-19 (a few samples of this study predate the infection). Cell type and time point are not known. Specimen: PBMCs or a T cell subset sorted from them (not recorded which). CDR3 sequence reads: CSARIQGEDAGELFF. The CDR3 nucleotides are TGCAGTGCTAGAATACAGGGGGAGGACGCCGGGGAGCTGTTTTTT.